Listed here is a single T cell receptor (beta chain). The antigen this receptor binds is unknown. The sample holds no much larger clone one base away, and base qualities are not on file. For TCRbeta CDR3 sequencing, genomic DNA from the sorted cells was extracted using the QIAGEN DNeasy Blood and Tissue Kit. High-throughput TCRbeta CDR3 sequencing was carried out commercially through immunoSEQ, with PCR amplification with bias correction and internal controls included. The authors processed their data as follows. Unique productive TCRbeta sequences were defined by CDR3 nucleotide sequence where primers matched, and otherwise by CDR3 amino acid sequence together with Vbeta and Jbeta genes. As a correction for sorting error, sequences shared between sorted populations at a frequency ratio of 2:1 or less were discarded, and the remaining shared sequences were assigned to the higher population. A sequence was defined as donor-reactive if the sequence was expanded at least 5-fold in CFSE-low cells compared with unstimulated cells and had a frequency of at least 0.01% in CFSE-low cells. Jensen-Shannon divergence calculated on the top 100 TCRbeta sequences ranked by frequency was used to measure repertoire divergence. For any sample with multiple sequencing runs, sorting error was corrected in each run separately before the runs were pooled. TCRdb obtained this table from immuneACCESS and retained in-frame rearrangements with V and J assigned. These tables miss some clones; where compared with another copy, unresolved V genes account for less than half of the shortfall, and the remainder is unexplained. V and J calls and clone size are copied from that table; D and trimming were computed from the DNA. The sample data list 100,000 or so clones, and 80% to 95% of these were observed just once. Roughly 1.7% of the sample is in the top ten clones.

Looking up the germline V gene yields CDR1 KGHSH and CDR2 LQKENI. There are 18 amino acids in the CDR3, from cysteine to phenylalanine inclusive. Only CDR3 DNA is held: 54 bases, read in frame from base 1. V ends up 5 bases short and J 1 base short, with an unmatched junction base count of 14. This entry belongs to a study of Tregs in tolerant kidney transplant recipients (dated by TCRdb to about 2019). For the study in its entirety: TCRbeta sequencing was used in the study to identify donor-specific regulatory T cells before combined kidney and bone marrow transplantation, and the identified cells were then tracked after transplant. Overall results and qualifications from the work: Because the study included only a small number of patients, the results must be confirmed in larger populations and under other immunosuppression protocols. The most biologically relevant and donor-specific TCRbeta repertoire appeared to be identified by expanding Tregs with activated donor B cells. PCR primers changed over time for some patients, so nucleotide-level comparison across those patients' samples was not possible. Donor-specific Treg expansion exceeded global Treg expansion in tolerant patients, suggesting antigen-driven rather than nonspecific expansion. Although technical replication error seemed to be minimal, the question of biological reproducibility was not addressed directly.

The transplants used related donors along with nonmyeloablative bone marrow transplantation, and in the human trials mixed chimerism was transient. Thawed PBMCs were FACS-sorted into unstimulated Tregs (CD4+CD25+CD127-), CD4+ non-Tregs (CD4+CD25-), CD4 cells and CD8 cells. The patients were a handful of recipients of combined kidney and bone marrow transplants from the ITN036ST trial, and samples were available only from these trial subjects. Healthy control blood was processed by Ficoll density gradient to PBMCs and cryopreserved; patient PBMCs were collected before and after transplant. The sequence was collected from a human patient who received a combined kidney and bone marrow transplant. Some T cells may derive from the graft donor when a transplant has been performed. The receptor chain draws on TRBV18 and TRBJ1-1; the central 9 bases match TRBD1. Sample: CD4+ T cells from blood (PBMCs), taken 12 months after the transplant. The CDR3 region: CASSSLTTGGLGNTEAFF. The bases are TGTGCCAGCTCATCCCTAACGACAGGGGGATTAGGGAACACTGAAGCTTTCTTT.